The TCR beta chain under discussion was sequenced for a study of T-cell reconstitution after alpha-beta-depleted transplantation in children. Unique molecular identifiers were incorporated when the TCRbeta library was constructed. From the PCR reads, TCRdb called clonotypes with MiXCR, one entry per CDR3 protein. The sample consists of a few hundred thousand distinct CDR3 sequences, approximately 10% of them appearing once. Losses at the gene ends were 4 bases for V and 0 bases for J; bases not matched to a gene: 10. This CDR3 is built from 18 residues. Per the germline V gene, CDR1 is SQVTM and CDR2 is ANQGSEA.

The V call is TRBV29-1, the J call TRBJ2-6; 9 bases are a match to TRBD1. This clonotype was obtained from a human donor who donated a stem cell graft to a child with acute lymphoblastic leukemia. The sequencing used PBMCs from the stem cell graft donor, collected from the stem cell graft. This CDR3 is CSVGMDGTGPSGANVLTF. The CDR3 DNA reads as TGCAGCGTTGGGATGGACGGGACAGGGCCCTCTGGGGCCAACGTCCTGACTTTC.